Included here is one T cell receptor beta chain sequence, with context. This clonotype showed up many times. Its antigen is currently not known. Base qualities are missing; no much larger clone stands one base away. Library creation used PCR. Instrument on record: Illumina HiSeq 4000. Bulk TCR libraries were prepared as previously described, using TCR primers listed in Table S5. Purification of total RNA was performed with the Qiagen AllPrep DNA/RNA kit. Reads from multiple sequencing runs of the same library were pooled before analysis. As for the authors' bioinformatics: Reads were retained only if the reads had an exact TCR constant sequence, and the retained reads were trimmed to 150 nt and grouped according to their 12-nt molecular barcodes. Reads within each barcode group were sub-clustered using a 15% Levenshtein threshold, and quality-weighted consensus sequences were constructed for each RNA molecule. Non-functional sequences were filtered out, along with any lower-count sequence sitting one edit away from another sequence. Based on fitting two negative binomial distributions, any barcode sub-cluster with under 20% of the maximum read count was discarded. The raw public reads went through TCRdb reprocessing: fastp at Q25, MiXCR clone calling, in-frame beta chains kept. Duplicate CDR3 protein sequences are folded into a single record with the most common DNA and genes. The V and J calls and clone size come from TCRdb's table, not from the authors' own analysis. In this sample the table shows over 600,000 distinct CDR3 sequences, just under 20% of which occur a single time. The top ten clones comprise 0.7% to 1% of the sample.

This sample is drawn from a study of molecular identifiers for immune sequencing clone quantification (dated by TCRdb to between 2018 and 2020). Looking at the study overall: For a replicate experiment, RNA from around 20,000 or 100,000 naive CD8 T cells was divided into five aliquots, of which four were sequenced. This methods study used CD8 T cells to benchmark TCR RNA copy counting and molecular-identifier clustering-based TCR repertoire sequencing (MIDCIRS). Overall study outcomes, separate from this receptor: Without barcode sub-clustering, chimeric consensus sequences inflated TCR diversity; chimeras reached as high as 47%. In CMV-specific effector cells, clones with more than 20 RNA copies contained over 98% of molecules, whereas in naive cells such clones contained under 1% of molecules. A single cell's worth of spiked-in Jurkat TCR RNA was reported detectable even among 750,000 to 1,000,000 naive CD8 T cells. About 3 recovered TCR RNA copies per cell were obtained by modeling, versus about 9.7 by digital PCR, implying a capture efficiency of 25% to 30%. Spiked-in Jurkat TCR RNA (around nine copies' worth), which is not part of the donor repertoire, was contained in the naive libraries. Highly expanded clone sizes could be underestimated because identical TCR molecules may share a barcode.

Libraries of naive CD8 T cells were built from about 19,000 to 1,100,000 sorted cells, with 10%, 30% or 50% of the purified RNA used. Naive CD8 T cells, defined as CD8+CD4-CCR7+CD45RA+, were FACS-sorted into RLT Plus buffer on a BD FACSAria II. Detection sensitivity was tested by spiking Jurkat RNA equal to approximately 9 TCR copies' worth into samples containing roughly 19,000-1,000,000 naive CD8 T cells. CD8 T cells were enriched using RosetteSep CD8+ T Cell Enrichment Cocktail and Ficoll-Paque, and the enriched cells then underwent ACK red cell lysis. Per the germline V gene, SGHTA is the CDR1 and FQGNSA is the CDR2. There are 13 amino acids in the CDR3, from cysteine to phenylalanine inclusive. Only the CDR3 portion is preserved as DNA: 39 bases, with reading frame beginning at the first base. V lost 5 bases and J lost 4 bases, and the count of bases not matched to a germline gene is 4.

The chain uses TRBV7-2 and TRBJ1-1; 7 bases in the middle match TRBD1. The origin of this receptor is a human donor in good health. Some libraries in this study had Jurkat cell RNA spiked in. Sequenced material: naive CD8+ T cells from blood, with Jurkat cell RNA spiked in. This specimen's cell subset or site label, per the study, means: FACS-sorted CD8+CD4-CCR7+CD45RA+ naive T cells. The CDR3 protein sequence reads: CASSTTGSTEAFF. The DNA sequence follows: TGTGCCAGCAGCACGACAGGGTCCACTGAAGCTTTCTTT.